Presented here are 16 T cell receptor beta chains from one specimen sequenced in a study of blood T cell repertoires in COVID-19. Libraries were prepared by immunoSEQ multiplex PCR; TCRdb keeps only in-frame clonotypes and omits some of them. Of about 50,000 clones listed, 75% to 90% are singletons. Material for sequencing was peripheral blood. Source of these receptors: a man in his 60s with acute or convalescent COVID-19.

The rearrangement uses TRBV6-6 and TRBJ2-3, with TRBD1 matching 9 bases. The CDR3 contains 13 residues. Germline CDR1 and CDR2: MNHNY and SVGAGI (reference sequence). Trimming cost V 7 bases and J 6 bases; bases outside gene matches: 5. The CDR3 region has the DNA TGTGCCAGCACGTGGACAGGGGCCGATACGCAGTATTTT. Protein product: CASTWTGADTQYF.

In this sample, this clone turned up a few times. V usage is TRBV4-2 and J usage is TRBJ1-3, with 9 bases aligning to TRBD1. Trimming took 4 bases from V and 6 from J; bases not matched to a gene: 7. The V gene's germline CDR1 is LGHNA and CDR2 YNFKEQ. CDR3 length equals 15 residues. CDR3 coding DNA: TGTGCCAGCAGCCCGATCGGGACAGGGCTAAACACCATATATTTT. This codes for CASSPIGTGLNTIYF.

The chain links TRBV18 to TRBJ2-5, with TRBD1 matching over 9 bases. The CDR3 length is 14 residues. V dropped 4 bases and J dropped 4; count of bases not matched to a gene: 4. Looked up from germline, CDR1 is KGHSH and CDR2 is LQKENI. The CDR3 DNA reads TGTGCCAGCTCACTCTCGGGACAGGGAGAGACCCAGTACTTC. Translating it yields CASSLSGQGETQYF.

This clone has just a few counts. The chain combines TRBV6-5 with TRBJ2-1; 13 bases are a match to TRBD2. The CDR3 contains 15 residues. Germline V gene data show CDR1 as MNHEY and CDR2 as SVGAGI. With V trimmed by 7 bases and J by 6 bases, 6 bases remained unmatched. CDR3 protein: CASNGLAGEVNEQFF. Written as DNA, the CDR3 is TGTGCCAGCAACGGACTAGCGGGAGAAGTCAATGAGCAGTTCTTC.

The genes are TRBV27 and TRBJ1-3; D not certain. Germline V gene lookup returns CDR1 MNHEY and CDR2 SMNVEV (reference sequence). The CDR3 consists of 16 residues. The V and J ends lost 3 bases and 0 bases respectively, with 12 bases between them. The CDR3 bases are TGTGCCAGCAGTTTTGGGCCGCCGAGCTCTGGAAACACCATATATTTT. Translated: CASSFGPPSSGNTIYF.

This clone was counted between two and nine times. The rearrangement uses TRBV5-1 and TRBJ2-2; D is perhaps TRBD2 (6 bases). Per germline, CDR1 SGHRS and CDR2 YFSETQ. V was shortened by 4 bases and J by 4 bases, with 11 bases between the two germline ends. The CDR3 covers 14 residues. The CDR3 DNA reads as TGCGCCAGCAGCCCAGGGAGGAGCACCGGGGAGCTGTTTTTT. Residues: CASSPGRSTGELFF.

This clone was picked up one time. CDR3 sequence (DNA): TGTGCCAGTAGGGCCGCAGGGGAAGGCAATCAGCCCCAGCATTTT. Protein product: CASRAAGEGNQPQHF. The rearrangement uses TRBV19 and TRBJ1-5; TRBD1 is a possible D gene (6 bases). V gave up 6 bases and J gave up 2 bases, with 14 bases separating them. In germline, CDR1 is LNHDA, CDR2 SQIVND (reference sequence). The CDR3 runs 15 residues.

In DNA, the CDR3 is TGTGCCAGTAGATCAGCCCCGGGGATCAATGAGCAGTTCTTC. Its translation is CASRSAPGINEQFF. The gene calls are TRBV19 and TRBJ2-1, with a tentative D call TRBD2 (5 bases). V dropped 6 bases and J dropped 6 bases, with 15 bases sitting between them. Germline values: CDR1 LNHDA, CDR2 SQIVND (reference sequence). This CDR3 has 14 amino acids. Full variable domain (remainder filled in from reference TRBV19 and TRBJ2-1): DGGITQSPKYLFRKEGQNVTLSCEQNLNHDAMYWYRQDPGQGLRLIYYSQIVNDFQKGDIAEGYSVSREKKESFPLTVTSAQKNPTAFYLCASRSAPGINEQFFGPGTRLTVL.

The chain employs TRBV22-1 and TRBJ2-7; whether TRBD2, the table's D call, matches the DNA was not checked. TRBV22-1 is an annotated pseudogene. CDR3 length equals 17 residues. The CDR3 here is CPGSPRVLAGGPYEQYF. The CDR3 DNA reads as TGTCCTGGGAGCCCTCGGGTACTAGCGGGAGGGCCGTACGAGCAGTACTTC.

The gene calls are TRBV6-4 and TRBJ2-1, with D perhaps TRBD2 (5 bases). Germline values: CDR1 MRHNA, CDR2 SNTAGT. The CDR3 runs to 15 residues. V was trimmed by 5 bases and J by 7 bases, leaving 18 bases between them. The CDR3 loop is CASSRTFGVGNEQFF. CDR3 DNA: TGTGCCAGCAGTAGAACCTTCGGGGTGGGGAATGAGCAGTTCTTC.

The J gene is TRBJ2-6, the V gene TRBV9; 11 nucleotides agree with TRBD2. The CDR3 has 18 residues. J lost 0 bases, V lost 2 bases, and 4 bases had no gene match. Germline CDR1 SGDLS, CDR2 YYNGEE. In nucleotides, the CDR3 is TGTGCCAGCAGCGTGGGACTAGCGGAAAACTCTGGGGCCAACGTCCTGACTTTC. This gives the protein CASSVGLAENSGANVLTF.

The chain combines TRBV6-1 with TRBJ1-5, with D hard to call. The CDR3 runs to 17 residues. V dropped 0 bases and J dropped 0 bases, with 12 bases sitting between them. In germline, CDR1 is MNHNS, CDR2 SASEGT. Here the CDR3 reads CASSEARGSHSNQPQHF. The DNA of the CDR3 is TGTGCCAGCAGTGAAGCGCGAGGCAGTCATAGCAATCAGCCCCAGCATTTT.

This clone was recorded once. This chain uses TRBV4-1 with TRBJ2-5; possible D gene TRBD2, 6 bases. The CDR3 spans 21 residues. Trimming cost V 0 bases and J 0 bases, with 26 bases left between them. Germline V gene lookup returns CDR1 MGHRA and CDR2 YSYEKL. The chain's CDR3 is CASSQDPPGAESVYYQETQYF. The CDR3 DNA sequence: TGCGCCAGCAGCCAAGACCCCCCGGGAGCAGAGAGTGTATATTACCAAGAGACCCAGTACTTC.

This clone was detected once. The chain links TRBV19 to TRBJ2-5; D might be TRBD1 (5 bases). The ends were cut back, 9 bases at V and 5 bases at J, with 16 bases in the middle. The CDR3 contains 13 residues. Germline V gene data show CDR1 as LNHDA and CDR2 as SQIVND (reference sequence). The CDR3 nucleotides read TGTGCCAGCAGGGATTACCCCGGGGAGACCCAGTACTTC. Its protein is CASRDYPGETQYF.

To note about this clone: Within the sample, other DNA sequences also encode this same CDR3. This chain connects TRBV24-1 to TRBJ2-1; D might be TRBD2 (5 bases). Germline V gene lookup returns CDR1 KGHDR and CDR2 SFDVKD. V lost 3 bases and J lost 4, with 9 bases in between. The CDR3 is 14 amino acids. Here the CDR3 DNA reads TGTGCCACCAGTGATAGTTCGGGATACAATGAGCAGTTCTTC. Translating gives CATSDSSGYNEQFF.

This chain uses TRBV7-8 with TRBJ1-4; maybe TRBD1 (5 bases). CDR3 length: 12 residues. V was pared by 7 bases and J by 15 bases, with 18 bases between. Germline values: CDR1 SGHVS, CDR2 FQNEAQ. CDR3 nucleotides: TGTGCCAGCACCTTGGCGGGGGAGAGATTGTTTTTT. Its translation: CASTLAGERLFF.